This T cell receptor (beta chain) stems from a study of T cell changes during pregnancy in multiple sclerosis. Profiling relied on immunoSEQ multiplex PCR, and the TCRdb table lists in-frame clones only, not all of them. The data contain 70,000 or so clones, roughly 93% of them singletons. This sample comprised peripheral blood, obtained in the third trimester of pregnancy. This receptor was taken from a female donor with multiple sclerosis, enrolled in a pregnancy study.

This CDR3 is CASSVAGGQETQYF. In DNA, the CDR3 is TGTGCCAGCAGCGTAGCGGGGGGGCAAGAGACCCAGTACTTC. J is TRBJ2-5 and V is TRBV9, with TRBD2 matching 8 bases. Germline CDR1 reads SGDLS; CDR2 reads YYNGEE. The CDR3 contains 14 residues. Trimming cost V 0 bases and J 2 bases; bases outside gene matches: 0.